This T cell receptor beta chain was sequenced during a study of CD8+CD57+ T cells in acquired aplastic anemia. In the study overall: Average DNA yield from sorted CD4+ and CD8+ cells was around 3.2 ug.

The study, taken as a whole, reports: No significant patient-versus-control difference appeared in CD8+ Simpson's diversity. Common to patients and controls were about 31 CD8+ CDR3 sequences.

A note on this clonotype: The antigen remains unidentified.

Trimming pared 2 bases from V and 6 bases from J, leaving 8 bases between. CDR3 length equals 14 residues. The germline CDR1 and CDR2 sequences are ENHRY and SYGVKD. The patients chosen for sequencing had shown expansion of CD8+CD57+ cells (detected by flow cytometry). Receipt of therapy had not occurred in any patient by the time of blood sampling. Genomic DNA provided the template from which TCR beta VDJ and CDR3 profiles were obtained. TCRdb reanalysed the reads using MiXCR and keeps one entry per CDR3 protein. The sample consists of about 150,000 distinct CDR3 sequences, roughly half of them appearing once.

Specimen: sorted CD4+, CD8+, or CD8+CD57+ T cells (not recorded which) from PBMCs. The chain has TRBV10-3 and TRBJ1-6; D ambiguous. The receptor's source is a human donor with aplastic anemia. Here the CDR3 reads CAISEDSANSPLHF. Written as DNA, the CDR3 is TGTGCCATCAGTGAGGATAGTGCTAATTCACCCCTCCACTTT.